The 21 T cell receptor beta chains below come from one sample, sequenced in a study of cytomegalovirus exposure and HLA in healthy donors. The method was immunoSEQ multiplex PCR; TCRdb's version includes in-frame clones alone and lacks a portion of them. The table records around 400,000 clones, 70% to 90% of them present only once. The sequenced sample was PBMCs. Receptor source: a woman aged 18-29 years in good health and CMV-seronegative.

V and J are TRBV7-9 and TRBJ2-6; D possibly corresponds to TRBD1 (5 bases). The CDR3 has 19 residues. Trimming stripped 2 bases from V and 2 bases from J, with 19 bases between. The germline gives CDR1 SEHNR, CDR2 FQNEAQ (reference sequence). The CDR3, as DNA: TGTGCCAGCAGCTTAATCGGGCAGGGTCGGCTTCCTGGGGCCAACGTCCTGACTTTC. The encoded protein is CASSLIGQGRLPGANVLTF.

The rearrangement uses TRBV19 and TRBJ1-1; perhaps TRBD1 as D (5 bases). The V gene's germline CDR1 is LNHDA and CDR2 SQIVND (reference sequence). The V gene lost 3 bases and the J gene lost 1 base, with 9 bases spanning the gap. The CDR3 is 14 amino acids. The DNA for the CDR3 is TGTGCCAGTAGTATTGACACAGGGAACACTGAAGCTTTCTTT. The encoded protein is CASSIDTGNTEAFF.

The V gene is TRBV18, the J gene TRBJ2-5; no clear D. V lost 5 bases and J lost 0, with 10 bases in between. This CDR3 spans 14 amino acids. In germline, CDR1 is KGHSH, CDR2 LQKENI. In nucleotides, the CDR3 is TGTGCCAGCTCAGCTGAGGCGTACCAAGAGACCCAGTACTTC. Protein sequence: CASSAEAYQETQYF.

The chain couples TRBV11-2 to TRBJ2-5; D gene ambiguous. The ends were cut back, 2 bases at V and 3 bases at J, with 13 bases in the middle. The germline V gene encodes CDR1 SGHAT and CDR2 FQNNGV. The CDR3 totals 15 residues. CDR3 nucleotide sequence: TGTGCCAGCAGCTTACGCCGCTCAGCGAAAGAGACCCAGTACTTC. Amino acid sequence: CASSLRRSAKETQYF.

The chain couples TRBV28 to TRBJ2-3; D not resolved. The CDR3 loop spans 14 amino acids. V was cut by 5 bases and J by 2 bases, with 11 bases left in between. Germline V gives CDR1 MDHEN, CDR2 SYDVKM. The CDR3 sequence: CASSPFRYTDTQYF. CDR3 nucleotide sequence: TGTGCCAGCAGTCCCTTCCGTTACACAGATACGCAGTATTTT.

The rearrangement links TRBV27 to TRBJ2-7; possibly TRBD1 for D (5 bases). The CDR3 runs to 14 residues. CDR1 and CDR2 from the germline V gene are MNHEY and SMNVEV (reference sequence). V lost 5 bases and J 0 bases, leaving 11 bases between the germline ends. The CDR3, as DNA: TGTGCCAGCAGTCCAAGACAGAGCTCCTACGAGCAGTACTTC. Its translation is CASSPRQSSYEQYF.

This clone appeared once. CDR3 protein: CASSHGTSGPTALDTQYF. Written as DNA, the CDR3 is TGTGCCAGCAGTCACGGGACTAGCGGGCCCACGGCGCTAGATACGCAGTATTTT. The chain joins TRBV28 to TRBJ2-3; 12 nucleotides match TRBD2. CDR1 is MDHEN, CDR2 SYDVKM, per germline. V lost 5 bases and J lost 5; bases outside the gene matches: 14. CDR3 size: 18 residues. The full variable domain, rest sourced from reference TRBV28 and TRBJ2-3, is DVKVTQSSRYLVKRTGEKVFLECVQDMDHENMFWYRQDPGLGLRLIYFSYDVKMKEKGDIPEGYSVSREKKERFSLILESASTNQTSMYLCASSHGTSGPTALDTQYFGPGTRLTVL.

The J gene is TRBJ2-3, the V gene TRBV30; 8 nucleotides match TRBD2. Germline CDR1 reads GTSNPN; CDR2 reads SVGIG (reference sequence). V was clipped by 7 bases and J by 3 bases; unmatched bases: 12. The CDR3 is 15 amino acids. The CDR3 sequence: CASSTGGVLTDTQYF. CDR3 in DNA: TGTGCCTCCTCCACGGGGGGGGTTTTGACAGATACGCAGTATTTT.

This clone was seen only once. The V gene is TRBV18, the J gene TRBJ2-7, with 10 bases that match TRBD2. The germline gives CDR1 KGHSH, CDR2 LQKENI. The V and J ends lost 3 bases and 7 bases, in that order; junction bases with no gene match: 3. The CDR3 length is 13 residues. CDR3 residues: CASSPGTSEEQYF. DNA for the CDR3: TGTGCCAGCTCACCGGGGACTAGCGAAGAGCAGTACTTC.

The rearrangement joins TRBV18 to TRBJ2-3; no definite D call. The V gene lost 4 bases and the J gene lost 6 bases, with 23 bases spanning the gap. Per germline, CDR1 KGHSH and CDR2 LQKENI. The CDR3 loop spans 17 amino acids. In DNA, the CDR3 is TGTGCCAGCTCACAAATGAGAACTCCCGCTAGTTCGGATACGCAGTATTTT. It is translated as CASSQMRTPASSDTQYF.

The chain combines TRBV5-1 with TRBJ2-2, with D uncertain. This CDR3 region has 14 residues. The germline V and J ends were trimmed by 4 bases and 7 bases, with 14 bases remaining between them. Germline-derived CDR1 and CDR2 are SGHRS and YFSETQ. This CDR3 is CASSVAPGHGELFF. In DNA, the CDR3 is TGCGCCAGCAGCGTCGCGCCCGGTCACGGGGAGCTGTTTTTT.

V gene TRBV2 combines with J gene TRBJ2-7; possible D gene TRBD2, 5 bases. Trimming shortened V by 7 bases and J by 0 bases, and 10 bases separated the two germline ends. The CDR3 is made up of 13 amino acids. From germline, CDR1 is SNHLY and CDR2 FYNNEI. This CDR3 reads CASKPDFSYEQYF. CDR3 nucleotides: TGTGCCAGCAAACCGGACTTCTCCTACGAGCAGTACTTC.

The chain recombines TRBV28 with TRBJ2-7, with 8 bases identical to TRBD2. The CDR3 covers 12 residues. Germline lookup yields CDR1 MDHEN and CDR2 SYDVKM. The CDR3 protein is CATGGFTYEQYF. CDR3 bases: TGTGCGACGGGGGGGTTCACCTACGAGCAGTACTTC.

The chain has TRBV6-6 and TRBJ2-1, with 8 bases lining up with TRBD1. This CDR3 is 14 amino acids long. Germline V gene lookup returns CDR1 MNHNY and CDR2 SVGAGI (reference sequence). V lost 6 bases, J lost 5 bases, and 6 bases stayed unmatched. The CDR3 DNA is TGTGCCAGCAGCCCGGGACAGGTCAACAATGAGCAGTTCTTC. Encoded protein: CASSPGQVNNEQFF.

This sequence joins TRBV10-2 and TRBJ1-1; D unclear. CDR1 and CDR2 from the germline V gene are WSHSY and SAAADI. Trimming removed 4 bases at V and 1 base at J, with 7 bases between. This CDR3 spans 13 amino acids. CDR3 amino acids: CASSGLRNTEAFF. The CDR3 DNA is TGCGCCAGCAGTGGTTTGCGGAACACTGAAGCTTTCTTT.

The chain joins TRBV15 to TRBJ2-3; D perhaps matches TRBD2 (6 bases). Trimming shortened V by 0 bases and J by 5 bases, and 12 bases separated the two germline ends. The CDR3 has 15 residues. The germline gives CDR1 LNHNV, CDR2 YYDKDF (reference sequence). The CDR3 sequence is CATSRDGGVEDTQYF. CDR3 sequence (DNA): TGTGCCACCAGCAGAGATGGAGGGGTTGAAGATACGCAGTATTTT.

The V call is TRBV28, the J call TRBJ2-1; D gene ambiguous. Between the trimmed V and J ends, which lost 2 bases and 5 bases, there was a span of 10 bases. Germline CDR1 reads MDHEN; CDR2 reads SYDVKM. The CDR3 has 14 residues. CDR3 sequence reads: CASSLPPGDNEQFF. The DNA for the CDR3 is TGTGCCAGCAGTTTACCGCCCGGTGACAATGAGCAGTTCTTC.

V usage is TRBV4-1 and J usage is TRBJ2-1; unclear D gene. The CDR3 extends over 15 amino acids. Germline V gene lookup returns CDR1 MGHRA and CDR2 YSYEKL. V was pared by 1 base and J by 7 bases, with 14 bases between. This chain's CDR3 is CASSQVGPLRNEQFF. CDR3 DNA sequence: TGCGCCAGCAGCCAAGTGGGCCCACTTCGAAATGAGCAGTTCTTC.

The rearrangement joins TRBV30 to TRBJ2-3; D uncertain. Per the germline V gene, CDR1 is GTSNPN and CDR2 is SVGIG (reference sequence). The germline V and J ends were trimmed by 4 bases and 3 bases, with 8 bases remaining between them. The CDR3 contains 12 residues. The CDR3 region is CAWNLGTDTQYF. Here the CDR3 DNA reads TGTGCCTGGAATCTCGGGACAGATACGCAGTATTTT.

The CDR3 nucleotides are TGTGCCTGGAGTCGTGAGGACAGGGCGAATTATGGCTACACCTTC. It codes for CAWSREDRANYGYTF. The chain recombines TRBV30 with TRBJ1-2, with 8 positions matching TRBD1. CDR1 is GTSNPN and CDR2 is SVGIG in the germline V gene (reference sequence). The junction had 10 bases not matched to a gene; V was cut back by 2 bases and J by 5 bases. The CDR3 runs 15 residues.

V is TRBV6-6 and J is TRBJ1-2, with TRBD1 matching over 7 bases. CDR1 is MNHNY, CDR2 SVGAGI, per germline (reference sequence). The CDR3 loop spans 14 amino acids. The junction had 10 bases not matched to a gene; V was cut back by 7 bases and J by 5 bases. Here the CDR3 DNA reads TGTGCCAGCACAAACGACAGGGTCGGGTATGGCTACACCTTC. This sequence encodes CASTNDRVGYGYTF.